This T cell receptor beta chain originates from a study of CD4 T cells in relation to SARS-CoV-2 and coronaviruses. This CDR3 is built from 12 residues. V dropped 11 bases and J dropped 5; count of bases not matched to a gene: 2. Germline V gene data show CDR1 as SNHLY and CDR2 as FYNNEI. As regards this clone: Its antigen is currently unknown.

Data came from immunoSEQ multiplex PCR; TCRdb stores just in-frame clones and leaves some out. The repertoire holds 43,000 or so clones, roughly 82% seen once, with more than 1.3% in the top ten. The sequence was collected from an adult with COVID-19. This chain joins TRBV2 and TRBJ2-2, with TRBD1 matching 10 bases. Sequences were obtained from naive CD4+ T cells from PBMCs, cultured in vitro. Subset described: naive CD4+ T cells isolated by negative enrichment. CDR3 nucleotides: TGTGCCGGGACAGGGGATACCGGGGAGCTGTTTTTT. Residues: CAGTGDTGELFF.